This T cell receptor (beta chain) was recovered during a study of T cell repertoires in cytomegalovirus infection. Overall study: CMV infection and matching HLA type were both indicated by public TCR beta signatures. Findings of the study overall: Dominant in the ex vivo response were TCR beta clonotypes restricted by HLA-C and specific for CMV.

Ten or more counts support this clonotype. Its specificity is not known. The CDR3 sequence is 15 residues long. Between the trimmed V and J ends, which lost 2 bases and 2 bases, there was a span of 11 bases. In germline, CDR1 is SGHTA, CDR2 FQGNSA. TCRdb called the reads again in MiXCR, with one record for every CDR3 protein. Here the sample spans about 100,000 distinct CDR3 sequences, about 31% being singletons. Here the sequenced sample was CD8+ T cells from cultured PBMCs, taken from culture after CMV antigen stimulation. The sequence came from a human donor in good health (CMV status not recorded). Some clones in this sample may be carry-over from other donors' samples. The gene calls are TRBV7-2 and TRBJ2-3; unclear D gene. The CDR3 loop is CASSLTVSYTDTQYF. The CDR3 DNA reads as TGTGCCAGCAGCTTAACCGTATCGTACACAGATACGCAGTATTTT.